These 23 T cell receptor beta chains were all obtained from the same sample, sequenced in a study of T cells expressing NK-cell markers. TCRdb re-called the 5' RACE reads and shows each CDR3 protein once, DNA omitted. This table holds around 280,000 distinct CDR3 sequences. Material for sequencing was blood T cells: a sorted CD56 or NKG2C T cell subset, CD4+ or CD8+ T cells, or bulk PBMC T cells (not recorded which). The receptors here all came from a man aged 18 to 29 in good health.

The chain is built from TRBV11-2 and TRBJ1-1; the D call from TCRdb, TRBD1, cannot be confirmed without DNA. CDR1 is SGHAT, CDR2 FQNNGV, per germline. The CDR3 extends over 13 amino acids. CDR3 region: CASSSRRTVEAFF.

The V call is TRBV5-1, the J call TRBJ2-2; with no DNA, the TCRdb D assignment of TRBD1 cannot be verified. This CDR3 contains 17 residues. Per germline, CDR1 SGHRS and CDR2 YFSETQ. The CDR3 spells CASSLGRQGINTGELFF.

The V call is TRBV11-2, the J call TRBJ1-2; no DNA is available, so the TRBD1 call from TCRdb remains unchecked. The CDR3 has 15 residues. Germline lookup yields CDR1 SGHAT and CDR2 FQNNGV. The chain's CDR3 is CASSHYSGTGVGYTF. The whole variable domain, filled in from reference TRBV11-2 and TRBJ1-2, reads EAGVAQSPRYKIIEKRQSVAFWCNPISGHATLYWYQQILGQGPKLLIQFQNNGVVDDSQLPKDRFSAERLKGVDSTLKIQPAKLEDSAVYLCASSHYSGTGVGYTFGSGTRLTVV.

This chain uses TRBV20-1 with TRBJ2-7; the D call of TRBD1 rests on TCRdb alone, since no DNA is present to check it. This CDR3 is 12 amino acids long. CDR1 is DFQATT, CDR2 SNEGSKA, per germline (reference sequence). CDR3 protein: CSASVGGYEQYF.

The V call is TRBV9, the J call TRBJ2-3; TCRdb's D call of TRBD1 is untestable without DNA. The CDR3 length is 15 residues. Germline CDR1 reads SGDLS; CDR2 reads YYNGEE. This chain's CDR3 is CASSYPGSRVDTQYF.

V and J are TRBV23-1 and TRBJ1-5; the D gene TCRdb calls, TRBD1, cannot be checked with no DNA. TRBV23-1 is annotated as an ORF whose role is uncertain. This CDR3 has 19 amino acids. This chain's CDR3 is CASSTDPGATPISNQPQHF.

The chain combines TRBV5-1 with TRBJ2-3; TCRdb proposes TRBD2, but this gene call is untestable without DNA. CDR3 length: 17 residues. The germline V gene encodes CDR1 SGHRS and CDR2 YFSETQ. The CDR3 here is CASSLARRAWDTDTQYF.

The chain's CDR3 is CASSQPSGQGGTGELFF. This rearrangement joins TRBV23-1 to TRBJ2-2; TCRdb returns TRBD1, unconfirmable since there is no DNA. TRBV23-1 is classed as an ORF, of uncertain function. The CDR3 spans 17 residues.

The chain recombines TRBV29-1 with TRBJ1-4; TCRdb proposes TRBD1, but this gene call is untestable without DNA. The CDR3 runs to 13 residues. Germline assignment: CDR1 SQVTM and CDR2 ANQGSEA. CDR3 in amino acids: CSVAGVGREKLFF.

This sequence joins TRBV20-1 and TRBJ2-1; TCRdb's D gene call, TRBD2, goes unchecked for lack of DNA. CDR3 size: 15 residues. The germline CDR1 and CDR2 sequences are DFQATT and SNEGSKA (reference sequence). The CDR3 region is CSASKDWRNYNEQFF.

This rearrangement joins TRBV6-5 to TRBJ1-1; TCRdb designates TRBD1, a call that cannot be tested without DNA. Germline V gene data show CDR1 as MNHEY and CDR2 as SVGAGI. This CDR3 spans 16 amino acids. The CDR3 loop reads CASSQVGTGRMFGAFF.

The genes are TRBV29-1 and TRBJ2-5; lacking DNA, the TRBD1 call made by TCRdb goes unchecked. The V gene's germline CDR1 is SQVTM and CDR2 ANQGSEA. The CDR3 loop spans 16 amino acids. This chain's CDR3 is CSVEGTQDREGQTQYF. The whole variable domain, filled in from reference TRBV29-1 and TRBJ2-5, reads SAVISQKPSRDICQRGTSLTIQCQVDSQVTMMFWYRQQPGQSLTLIATANQGSEATYESGFVIDKFPISRPNLTFSTLTVSNMSPEDSSIYLCSVEGTQDREGQTQYFGPGTRLLVL.

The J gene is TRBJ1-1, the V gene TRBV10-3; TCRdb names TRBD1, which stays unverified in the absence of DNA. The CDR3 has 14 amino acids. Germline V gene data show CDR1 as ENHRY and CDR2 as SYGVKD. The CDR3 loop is CAISELQGRTEAFF.

CDR3 in amino acids: CASSVGSTGDGYTF. The chain links TRBV9 to TRBJ1-2; with no DNA, the TCRdb D assignment of TRBD1 cannot be verified. CDR1 is SGDLS and CDR2 is YYNGEE in the germline V gene. The CDR3 is made up of 14 amino acids. The full variable domain, rest sourced from reference TRBV9 and TRBJ1-2, is DSGVTQTPKHLITATGQRVTLRCSPRSGDLSVYWYQQSLDQGLQFLIQYYNGEERAKGNILERFSAQQFPDLHSELNLSSLELGDSALYFCASSVGSTGDGYTFGSGTRLTVV.

CDR3 sequence reads: CASKMWDEQFF. This sequence joins TRBV6-5 and TRBJ2-1. Per the germline V gene, CDR1 is MNHEY and CDR2 is SVGAGI. CDR3 length: 11 amino acids.

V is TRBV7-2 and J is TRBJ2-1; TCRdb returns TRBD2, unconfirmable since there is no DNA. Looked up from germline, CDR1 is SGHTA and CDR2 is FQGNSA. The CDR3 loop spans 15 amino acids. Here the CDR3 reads CASSLGTGRVGEQFF.

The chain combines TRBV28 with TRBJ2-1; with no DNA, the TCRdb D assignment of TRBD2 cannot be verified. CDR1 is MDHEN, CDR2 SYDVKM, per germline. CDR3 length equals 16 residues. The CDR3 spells CASSSSGLAGDNEQFF.

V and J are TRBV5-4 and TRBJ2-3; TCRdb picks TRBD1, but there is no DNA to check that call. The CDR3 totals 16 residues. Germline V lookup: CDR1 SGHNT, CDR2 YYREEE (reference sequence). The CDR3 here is CASSPEGGASTDTQYF.

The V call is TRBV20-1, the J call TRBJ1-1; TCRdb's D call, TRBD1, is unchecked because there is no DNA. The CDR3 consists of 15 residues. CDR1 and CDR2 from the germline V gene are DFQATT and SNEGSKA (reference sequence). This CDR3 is CSASTFRGLNTEAFF.

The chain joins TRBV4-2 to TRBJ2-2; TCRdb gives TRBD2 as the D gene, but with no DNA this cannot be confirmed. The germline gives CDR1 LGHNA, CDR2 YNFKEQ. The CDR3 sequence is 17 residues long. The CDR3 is CASSPFSGGANTGELFF.

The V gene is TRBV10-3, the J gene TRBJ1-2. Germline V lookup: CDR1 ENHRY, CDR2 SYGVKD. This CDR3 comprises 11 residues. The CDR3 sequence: CAAGTNYGYTF.

CDR3 region: CATSGLASDTQYF. The gene calls are TRBV15 and TRBJ2-3; no DNA is available, so the TRBD2 call from TCRdb remains unchecked. Germline V lookup: CDR1 LNHNV, CDR2 YYDKDF (reference sequence). The CDR3 sequence is 13 residues long.

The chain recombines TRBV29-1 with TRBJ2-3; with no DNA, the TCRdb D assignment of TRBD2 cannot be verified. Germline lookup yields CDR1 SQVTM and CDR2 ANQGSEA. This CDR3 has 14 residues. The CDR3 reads CSVDTGGLADTQYF.